The next 28 T cell receptor beta chains were all read from a single sample in a study of blood T cell repertoires in COVID-19. Sequencing was performed with immunoSEQ multiplex PCR; in TCRdb, only in-frame clones are kept and a portion is missing. Of hundreds of thousands of clones in the sample, over 75% were seen once. The sequencing sample was made of PBMCs or T cells enriched from blood (not recorded which). The source is a man aged 35-49 years who had recovered from COVID-19.

The chain links TRBV2 to TRBJ1-2; 12 bases align to TRBD1. V gave up 5 bases and J gave up 6 bases; unmatched junction bases: 13. The CDR3 contains 17 residues. Germline loops: CDR1 SNHLY, CDR2 FYNNEI. CDR3 residues: CASSRDRGLGIGDGYTF. The DNA of the CDR3 is TGTGCCAGCAGTAGGGACAGGGGGCTTGGTATAGGCGATGGCTACACCTTC.

This sequence joins TRBV4-2 and TRBJ2-5, with D possibly TRBD2 on 7 matching bases. Germline CDR1 and CDR2: LGHNA and YNFKEQ. Trimming took 0 bases from V and 4 from J, leaving 15 bases between them. CDR3 length equals 16 residues. This CDR3 reads CASSQDGGGPRETQYF. DNA for the CDR3: TGTGCCAGCAGCCAAGATGGGGGGGGGCCGAGAGAGACCCAGTACTTC.

The CDR3 loop reads CASSVGSGSLQETQYF. Written as DNA, the CDR3 is TGTGCCAGCAGCGTAGGGAGCGGGAGCCTTCAAGAGACCCAGTACTTC. The chain is built from TRBV9 and TRBJ2-5; 8 nucleotides line up with TRBD2. Germline V gene data show CDR1 as SGDLS and CDR2 as YYNGEE. J lost 2 bases, V lost 0 bases, and 6 bases had no gene match. This CDR3 region has 16 residues.

The chain joins TRBV7-2 to TRBJ2-7; D gene ambiguous. CDR3 size: 13 residues. Trimming cost V 1 base and J 3 bases, with 7 bases left between them. Germline lookup yields CDR1 SGHTA and CDR2 FQGNSA. The CDR3 nucleotides read TGTGCCAGCAGCTTAGTCGTCAGCTACGAGCAGTACTTC. Translation: CASSLVVSYEQYF. Combining the CDR3 with reference TRBV7-2 and TRBJ2-7 gives the whole variable domain GAGVSQSPSNKVTEKGKDVELRCDPISGHTALYWYRQSLGQGLEFLIYFQGNSAPDKSGLPSDRFSAERTGGSVSTLTIQRTQQEDSAVYLCASSLVVSYEQYFGPGTRLTVT.

This chain connects TRBV19 to TRBJ2-7, with 8 bases fitting TRBD1. Trimming at V came to 4 bases and at J to 2 bases, leaving 4 bases not matched to a gene. CDR1 and CDR2 (germline): LNHDA, SQIVND (reference sequence). The CDR3 length is 14 residues. CDR3 nucleotide sequence: TGTGCCAGTAGTAGCGGACAGGGCCCCTACGAGCAGTACTTC. This sequence encodes CASSSGQGPYEQYF. Full variable domain (missing parts from reference TRBV19 and TRBJ2-7): DGGITQSPKYLFRKEGQNVTLSCEQNLNHDAMYWYRQDPGQGLRLIYYSQIVNDFQKGDIAEGYSVSREKKESFPLTVTSAQKNPTAFYLCASSSGQGPYEQYFGPGTRLTVT.

The CDR3 bases are TGTGCCAGCAGCCAACAAACAGGGGATTCAAACTATGGCTACACCTTC. Amino acid sequence: CASSQQTGDSNYGYTF. This sequence joins TRBV7-2 and TRBJ1-2; 7 bases are a match to TRBD1. The germline V gene has CDR1 SGHTA and CDR2 FQGNSA. CDR3 size: 16 residues. Losses at the gene ends were 5 bases for V and 2 bases for J; bases not matched to a gene: 11.

This clone was counted between two and nine times. The chain has TRBV7-8 and TRBJ2-7; possible D gene TRBD1, 6 bases. Trimming took 5 bases from V and 1 from J, leaving 15 bases between them. Germline lookup yields CDR1 SGHVS and CDR2 FQNEAQ. CDR3 length: 15 amino acids. This CDR3 is CASSAHQGPSYEQYF. In DNA form, the CDR3 reads TGTGCCAGCAGCGCACATCAGGGGCCTTCCTACGAGCAGTACTTC.

This clone occurred a few times. The gene calls are TRBV28 and TRBJ1-2; 7 nucleotides align to TRBD1. The ends lost 5 bases at V and 4 bases at J; junction bases unmatched: 4. Looked up from germline, CDR1 is MDHEN and CDR2 is SYDVKM. The CDR3 spans 13 residues. CDR3 sequence (DNA): TGTGCCAGCAGTCTGGGACAGTCCTATGGCTACACCTTC. This gives the protein CASSLGQSYGYTF.

The CDR3 region has the DNA TGTGCCAGCAGCAATAGACAGGGCCCGATGTTCTTC. This sequence encodes CASSNRQGPMFF. The chain links TRBV3-1 (or the pseudogene TRBV3-2) to TRBJ2-1; 7 positions match TRBD1. Germline trimming cut 5 bases from V and 15 bases from J; bases unmatched to any gene: 10. The CDR3 runs to 12 residues. Looked up from germline, CDR1 is LGHDT and CDR2 is YNNKEL (reference sequence).

The chain couples TRBV6-6 to TRBJ1-2; D is perhaps TRBD1 (6 bases). The ends were cut back, 1 base at V and 4 bases at J, with 16 bases in the middle. CDR3 length: 16 amino acids. The germline CDR1 and CDR2 sequences are MNHNY and SVGAGI (reference sequence). The CDR3 DNA sequence: TGTGCCAGCAGTTACTGGCTGGGGGCGGAGAGCTATGGCTACACCTTC. This sequence encodes CASSYWLGAESYGYTF.

The chain uses TRBV2 and TRBJ2-2; D not certain. CDR3 size: 13 residues. Deletions cut 4 bases from V and 7 bases from J, with 10 bases between. From germline, CDR1 is SNHLY and CDR2 FYNNEI. The CDR3 loop is CASSGGVYGELFF. CDR3 nucleotide sequence: TGTGCCAGCAGTGGAGGCGTTTACGGGGAGCTGTTTTTT.

J is TRBJ1-5 and V is TRBV6-2 or TRBV6-3, with no clear D. Trimming stripped 6 bases from V and 0 bases from J, with 15 bases between. CDR1 is MNHEY, CDR2 SVGEGT, per germline. CDR3 length equals 16 residues. This chain's CDR3 is CASSRPWGDSNQPQHF. CDR3 nucleotide sequence: TGTGCCAGCAGCCGCCCTTGGGGAGATAGCAATCAGCCCCAGCATTTT.

The V call is TRBV9, the J call TRBJ2-3; 16 bases fit TRBD2. Germline CDR1 SGDLS, CDR2 YYNGEE. The CDR3 covers 19 residues. The V gene end was trimmed by 5 bases and the J gene end by 5 bases; junction bases not matched to a gene: 14. The CDR3 DNA reads as TGTGCCAGCAGTGATTCCGGGACTAGCGGGAGGGCCGTTGTAGATACGCAGTATTTT. Amino acids: CASSDSGTSGRAVVDTQYF. Using reference TRBV9 and TRBJ2-3 for the parts outside the CDR3, the full variable domain is DSGVTQTPKHLITATGQRVTLRCSPRSGDLSVYWYQQSLDQGLQFLIQYYNGEERAKGNILERFSAQQFPDLHSELNLSSLELGDSALYFCASSDSGTSGRAVVDTQYFGPGTRLTVL.

The rearrangement links TRBV5-1 to TRBJ2-3; 10 bases fit TRBD2. Germline V gene lookup returns CDR1 SGHRS and CDR2 YFSETQ. With 5 bases clipped from V and 2 bases from J, the junction kept 5 bases outside the gene matches. The CDR3 totals 15 residues. Here the CDR3 reads CASRPLAGATDTQYF. The DNA of the CDR3 is TGCGCCAGCAGACCCCTAGCGGGAGCCACAGATACGCAGTATTTT.

The chain has TRBV28 and TRBJ2-2; TRBD1 agrees at 9 bases. J was trimmed by 1 base and V by 7 bases; bases with no gene match: 10. The V gene's germline CDR1 is MDHEN and CDR2 SYDVKM. The CDR3 is made up of 17 amino acids. The CDR3 protein is CASTSPPGQGNTGELFF. In DNA form, the CDR3 reads TGTGCCAGCACCTCTCCCCCGGGACAGGGGAACACCGGGGAGCTGTTTTTT.

V usage is TRBV5-8 and J usage is TRBJ1-2; maybe TRBD1 (5 bases). Trimming cost V 5 bases and J 0 bases, with 23 bases left between them. The germline CDR1 and CDR2 sequences are SGHTS and YDEGEE. The CDR3 covers 18 residues. The CDR3 loop reads CASSYDPGDPRANYGYTF. DNA of the CDR3: TGTGCCAGCAGTTACGACCCGGGGGACCCCAGAGCTAACTATGGCTACACCTTC.

This chain connects TRBV3-1 (or the pseudogene TRBV3-2) to TRBJ2-7; 9 nucleotides match TRBD1. The CDR3 runs to 16 residues. Germline CDR1 and CDR2: LGHDT and YNNKEL (reference sequence). V trimming: 0 bases; J trimming: 7 bases; junction bases outside the gene matches: 10. CDR3 coding DNA: TGTGCCAGCAGCCAAGAATGGGGGACAGGGACTGGGGAGCAGTACTTC. It yields the protein CASSQEWGTGTGEQYF.

The rearrangement links TRBV21-1 to TRBJ1-1. TRBV21-1 is a pseudogene segment. The CDR3 has 12 amino acids. The CDR3 DNA sequence: TGTGCCAGCAGCCTTAGAGGCTATGAAGCTTTCTTT. Translation: CASSLRGYEAFF.

There are a few counts of this clone. One end of the junction fails to match germline, which may point to a read error. The chain employs TRBV2 and TRBJ1-5; no firm D call. The V gene's germline CDR1 is SNHLY and CDR2 FYNNEI. The CDR3 runs to 13 residues. As DNA, the CDR3 is TGTGCCAGCACTGAAACAAGAAATCAGCCCCAGCATTTT. It specifies CASTETRNQPQHF.

The rearrangement uses TRBV7-9 and TRBJ1-1; 7 nucleotides line up with TRBD1. The CDR3 consists of 16 residues. V lost 5 bases and J lost 2; bases outside the gene matches: 11. The V gene's germline CDR1 is SEHNR and CDR2 FQNEAQ (reference sequence). The chain's CDR3 is CASSHDNWDSNTEAFF. CDR3 DNA: TGTGCCAGCAGCCACGACAATTGGGACAGTAACACTGAAGCTTTCTTT. The whole variable domain, filled in from reference TRBV7-9 and TRBJ1-1, reads DTGVSQNPRHKITKRGQNVTFRCDPISEHNRLYWYRQTLGQGPEFLTYFQNEAQLEKSRLLSDRFSAERPKGSFSTLEIQRTEQGDSAMYLCASSHDNWDSNTEAFFGQGTRLTVV.

The chain joins TRBV11-2 to TRBJ2-1, with 7 positions matching TRBD1. Germline V lookup: CDR1 SGHAT, CDR2 FQNNGV. This CDR3 is 14 amino acids long. Trimming cost V 1 base and J 7 bases; bases outside gene matches: 4. The CDR3 sequence is CASSLGTGENEQFF. CDR3 sequence (DNA): TGTGCCAGCAGCTTAGGAACAGGGGAAAATGAGCAGTTCTTC. The complete variable domain, with remaining parts taken from reference TRBV11-2 and TRBJ2-1, reads EAGVAQSPRYKIIEKRQSVAFWCNPISGHATLYWYQQILGQGPKLLIQFQNNGVVDDSQLPKDRFSAERLKGVDSTLKIQPAKLEDSAVYLCASSLGTGENEQFFGPGTRLTVL.

This chain uses TRBV4-1 with TRBJ2-7; 8 nucleotides align to TRBD1. The CDR3 sequence is 16 residues long. Trimming at V came to 0 bases and at J to 4 bases, leaving 8 bases not matched to a gene. CDR1 and CDR2 from the germline V gene are MGHRA and YSYEKL. The CDR3 bases are TGCGCCAGCAGCCAAGAGGCCCCAGGGGGCTTGTACGAGCAGTACTTC. Amino acid sequence: CASSQEAPGGLYEQYF.

The rearrangement uses TRBV2 and TRBJ2-7; 8 bases agree with TRBD1. Per germline, CDR1 SNHLY and CDR2 FYNNEI. The junction had 13 bases not matched to a gene; V was cut back by 6 bases and J by 6 bases. The CDR3 contains 15 residues. The CDR3 nucleotides read TGTGCCAGCAGCCACAACCCAGAAGGGACAGGCGAGCAGTACTTC. Protein product: CASSHNPEGTGEQYF.

This rearrangement joins TRBV10-3 to TRBJ2-1; TRBD1 aligns across 8 bases. This CDR3 has 14 residues. Germline loops: CDR1 ENHRY, CDR2 SYGVKD. The V gene end was trimmed by 11 bases and the J gene end by 9 bases; junction bases not matched to a gene: 15. The CDR3 is CALGQGASPGEQFF. CDR3 coding DNA: TGTGCCTTAGGGCAGGGGGCCTCACCTGGTGAGCAGTTCTTC.

The V gene is TRBV4-3, the J gene TRBJ1-1, with a weak D call TRBD1 (5 bases). The germline V gene encodes CDR1 LGHNA and CDR2 YSLEER. V was pared by 0 bases and J by 1 base, with 15 bases between. The CDR3 runs 17 residues. CDR3 region: CASSQDVGGSWNTEAFF. CDR3 nucleotides: TGCGCCAGCAGCCAAGATGTGGGGGGGTCCTGGAACACTGAAGCTTTCTTT.

V usage is TRBV19 and J usage is TRBJ1-1; tentatively, D is TRBD1 (6 bases). Trimming cost V 5 bases and J 6 bases, with 13 bases left between them. Per germline, CDR1 LNHDA and CDR2 SQIVND (reference sequence). The CDR3 has 13 residues. CDR3 sequence reads: CASSATGYPEAFF. In nucleotides, the CDR3 is TGTGCCAGTAGTGCGACAGGTTACCCTGAAGCTTTCTTT.

This chain uses TRBV12-3 or TRBV12-4 with TRBJ1-1, with unresolved D. V lost 6 bases, J lost 1 base, and 9 bases lay in between. CDR3 length equals 13 residues. The CDR3 spells CASRLTRNTEAFF. In DNA form, the CDR3 reads TGTGCCAGCAGACTGACACGGAACACTGAAGCTTTCTTT.

J is TRBJ1-1 and V is TRBV5-5; 9 nucleotides match TRBD1. Losses at the gene ends were 5 bases for V and 5 bases for J; bases not matched to a gene: 4. This CDR3 spans 13 amino acids. CDR1 and CDR2 from the germline V gene are SGHKS and YYEKEE (reference sequence). The CDR3 DNA reads TGTGCCAGCAGTGGGGGGACAGGGACTGAAGCTTTCTTT. Translation: CASSGGTGTEAFF.